Shown below are 17 T cell receptor beta chains from a single sample sequenced in a study of cytomegalovirus exposure and HLA in healthy donors. The PCR employed 60 Vbeta primers together with 13 Jbeta primers. Measured with immunoSEQ multiplex PCR; TCRdb has only the in-frame clones, and not every one. This sample's table has some 110,000 clones. The sequenced sample was PBMCs. The receptors here all came from a man younger than 40 in good health and CMV-seronegative.

V and J are TRBV27 and TRBJ1-5; D may be TRBD1 (6 bases). Trimming cost V 7 bases and J 0 bases, with 22 bases left between them. CDR1 and CDR2 from the germline V gene are MNHEY and SMNVEV (reference sequence). The CDR3 is 18 residues long. This chain's CDR3 is CASIEGHPRVNSNQPQHF. The CDR3 DNA reads TGTGCCAGCATCGAGGGACATCCCAGAGTGAATAGCAATCAGCCCCAGCATTTT.

This chain connects TRBV25-1 to TRBJ2-1; a weak D match, TRBD2 (6 bases). The CDR3 has 11 amino acids. The germline V gene encodes CDR1 MGHDK and CDR2 SYGVNS. The V and J ends lost 5 bases and 9 bases respectively, with 8 bases between them. The CDR3 DNA follows: TGTGCCAGCAGTAACGGGGGTGAGCAGTTCTTC. This encodes CASSNGGEQFF.

CDR3 protein: CASSPRGGEQYF. In DNA form, the CDR3 reads TGTGCCAGCAGCCCAAGGGGGGGCGAGCAGTACTTC. The J gene is TRBJ2-7, the V gene TRBV11-2; possible D gene TRBD2, 7 bases. V was clipped by 5 bases and J by 6 bases, with 11 bases between them. CDR1 SGHAT and CDR2 FQNNGV come from the germline V gene. This CDR3 has 12 residues.

The chain is built from TRBV5-4 and TRBJ2-2; tentative D call: TRBD1 (6 bases). Trimming left V 0 bases short and J 1 base short, with 10 bases between. CDR3 size: 16 residues. The germline gives CDR1 SGHNT, CDR2 YYREEE (reference sequence). CDR3 sequence: CASSLARGMNTGELFF. The CDR3 bases are TGTGCCAGCAGCTTGGCAAGGGGGATGAACACCGGGGAGCTGTTTTTT.

V and J are TRBV27 and TRBJ1-2; D might be TRBD1 (6 bases). V shed 5 bases and J shed 4 bases, with 20 bases lying between them. Per germline, CDR1 MNHEY and CDR2 SMNVEV (reference sequence). The CDR3 spans 16 residues. DNA for the CDR3: TGTGCCAGCAGTCGGGCCGGCGGACAGAGCTTCTATGGCTACACCTTC. Protein sequence: CASSRAGGQSFYGYTF.

The chain uses TRBV9 and TRBJ2-2; 8 bases align to TRBD1. Germline CDR1 reads SGDLS; CDR2 reads YYNGEE. V lost 3 bases to trimming and J lost 3 bases; unmatched junction nucleotides: 10. This CDR3 is built from 17 residues. The CDR3 DNA reads as TGTGCCAGCAGCGCCAGGCGACAGGGGAGGTACACCGGGGAGCTGTTTTTT. The encoded protein is CASSARRQGRYTGELFF.

The chain has TRBV5-1 and TRBJ2-7; TRBD1 matches 8 bases. CDR3 length: 16 amino acids. Trimming took 0 bases from V and 2 from J; bases not matched to a gene: 7. Germline CDR1 is SGHRS and CDR2 is YFSETQ. The CDR3 is CASSLDGQGKAYEQYF. The CDR3 DNA reads as TGCGCCAGCAGCTTGGACGGACAGGGAAAGGCCTACGAGCAGTACTTC.

This chain connects TRBV6-6 to TRBJ2-7; 10 bases line up with TRBD2. V dropped 4 bases and J dropped 9; count of bases not matched to a gene: 9. The CDR3 is 14 amino acids. CDR1 and CDR2 (germline): MNHNY, SVGAGI (reference sequence). The CDR3 DNA sequence: TGTGCCAGCAGTTCCACTAGCGGGGTGGATCGGCAGTACTTC. It specifies CASSSTSGVDRQYF.

The genes are TRBV5-1 and TRBJ2-5; 10 nucleotides agree with TRBD2. CDR1 is SGHRS and CDR2 is YFSETQ in the germline V gene. The ends lost 2 bases at V and 3 bases at J; junction bases unmatched: 1. This CDR3 region has 14 residues. CDR3 region: CASSFTSGEETQYF. In nucleotides, the CDR3 is TGCGCCAGCAGCTTCACTAGCGGGGAAGAGACCCAGTACTTC.

This chain joins TRBV7-7 and TRBJ2-3; 9 nucleotides align to TRBD1. V lost 5 bases, J lost 0 bases, and 3 bases stayed unmatched. This CDR3 comprises 15 residues. Germline V CDR1 and CDR2: SSHAT, FNYEAQ (reference sequence). CDR3 nucleotides: TGTGCCAGCAGCCACAGGGGGCTTAGCACAGATACGCAGTATTTT. As protein: CASSHRGLSTDTQYF.

Here the CDR3 reads CASSPGGGLNTGELFF. Written as DNA, the CDR3 is TGCGCCAGCAGCCCCGGCGGGGGGCTTAACACCGGGGAGCTGTTTTTT. The chain combines TRBV5-1 with TRBJ2-2; the match to TRBD2 covers 8 bases. CDR1 is SGHRS and CDR2 is YFSETQ in the germline V gene. The CDR3 has 16 residues. With 4 bases clipped from V and 2 bases from J, the junction kept 7 bases outside the gene matches. The complete variable domain, with remaining parts taken from reference TRBV5-1 and TRBJ2-2, reads KAGVTQTPRYLIKTRGQQVTLSCSPISGHRSVSWYQQTPGQGLQFLFEYFSETQRNKGNFPGRFSGRQFSNSRSEMNVSTLELGDSALYLCASSPGGGLNTGELFFGEGSRLTVL.

V usage is TRBV7-9 and J usage is TRBJ1-4; D unclear. The CDR3 contains 13 residues. Germline CDR1 reads SEHNR; CDR2 reads FQNEAQ (reference sequence). Trimming shortened V by 5 bases and J by 7 bases, and 11 bases separated the two germline ends. The DNA for the CDR3 is TGTGCCAGCAGCGAGGTCGGTGGTGAAAAACTGTTTTTT. Its protein product is CASSEVGGEKLFF. Based on the CDR3 plus reference TRBV7-9 and TRBJ1-4, the full variable domain is DTGVSQNPRHKITKRGQNVTFRCDPISEHNRLYWYRQTLGQGPEFLTYFQNEAQLEKSRLLSDRFSAERPKGSFSTLEIQRTEQGDSAMYLCASSEVGGEKLFFGSGTQLSVL.

In DNA, the CDR3 is TGTGCCAGCAGTGAAGTGGAGGGACAGTTCTTC. It encodes CASSEVEGQFF. This rearrangement joins TRBV2 to TRBJ2-1; D is possibly TRBD2 (6 bases). The CDR3 extends over 11 amino acids. Germline V gene lookup returns CDR1 SNHLY and CDR2 FYNNEI. Trimming removed 1 base from V and 13 bases from J, with 8 bases in between. Looking up the rest from reference TRBV2 and TRBJ2-1 gives the full variable domain: EPEVTQTPSHQVTQMGQEVILRCVPISNHLYFYWYRQILGQKVEFLVSFYNNEISEKSEIFDDQFSVERPDGSNFTLKIRSTKLEDSAMYFCASSEVEGQFFGPGTRLTVL.

The chain links TRBV29-1 to TRBJ2-7, with D perhaps TRBD2 (5 bases). The CDR3 is 11 amino acids. Germline V gene data show CDR1 as SQVTM and CDR2 as ANQGSEA. V dropped 1 base and J dropped 7 bases, with 8 bases sitting between them. The CDR3 reads CSVEGESEQYF. The CDR3 DNA follows: TGCAGCGTTGAAGGGGAGAGTGAGCAGTACTTC.

The chain combines TRBV4-2 with TRBJ2-3; 10 nucleotides agree with TRBD2. J lost 2 bases, V lost 4 bases, and 3 bases had no gene match. The germline V gene encodes CDR1 LGHNA and CDR2 YNFKEQ. This CDR3 is 15 amino acids long. CDR3 DNA sequence: TGTGCCAGCAGCCCGGGGACTAGCGACACAGATACGCAGTATTTT. It specifies CASSPGTSDTDTQYF.

V is TRBV5-1 and J is TRBJ1-1, with 7 positions matching TRBD1. The V and J ends lost 5 bases and 1 base, in that order; junction bases with no gene match: 2. CDR3 length: 13 residues. Germline assignment: CDR1 SGHRS and CDR2 YFSETQ. The chain's CDR3 is CASSYRGNTEAFF. The DNA for the CDR3 is TGCGCCAGCAGTTACAGGGGGAACACTGAAGCTTTCTTT. Full variable domain (outside the CDR3, taken from reference TRBV5-1 and TRBJ1-1): KAGVTQTPRYLIKTRGQQVTLSCSPISGHRSVSWYQQTPGQGLQFLFEYFSETQRNKGNFPGRFSGRQFSNSRSEMNVSTLELGDSALYLCASSYRGNTEAFFGQGTRLTVV.

CDR3 coding DNA: TGTGCCAGCAGCGTAGGGGGACAGGGGGCAATCAGGAATGAAAAACTGTTTTTT. Protein product: CASSVGGQGAIRNEKLFF. The V call is TRBV9, the J call TRBJ1-4, with 12 bases lining up with TRBD1. Germline trimming cut 0 bases from V and 5 bases from J; bases unmatched to any gene: 8. The CDR3 loop spans 18 amino acids. Germline V CDR1 and CDR2: SGDLS, YYNGEE.